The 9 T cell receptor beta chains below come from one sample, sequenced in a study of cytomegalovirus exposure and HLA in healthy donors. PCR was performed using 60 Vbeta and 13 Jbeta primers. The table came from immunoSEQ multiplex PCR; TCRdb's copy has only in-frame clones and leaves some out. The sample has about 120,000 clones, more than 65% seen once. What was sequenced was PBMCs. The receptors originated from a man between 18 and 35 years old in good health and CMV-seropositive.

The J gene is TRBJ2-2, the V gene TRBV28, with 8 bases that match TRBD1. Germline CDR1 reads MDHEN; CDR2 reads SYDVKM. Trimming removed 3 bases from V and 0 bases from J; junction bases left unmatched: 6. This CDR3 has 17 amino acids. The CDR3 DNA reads TGTGCCAGCAGTTTGGCAGGGGGCCACTCGAACACCGGGGAGCTGTTTTTT. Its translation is CASSLAGGHSNTGELFF.

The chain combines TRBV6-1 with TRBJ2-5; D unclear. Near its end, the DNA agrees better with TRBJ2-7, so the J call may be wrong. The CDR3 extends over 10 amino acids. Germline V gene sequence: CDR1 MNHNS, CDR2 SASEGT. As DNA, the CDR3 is TGTGCCAGCCGATACTACGAGCAGTACTTC. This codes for CASRYYEQYF.

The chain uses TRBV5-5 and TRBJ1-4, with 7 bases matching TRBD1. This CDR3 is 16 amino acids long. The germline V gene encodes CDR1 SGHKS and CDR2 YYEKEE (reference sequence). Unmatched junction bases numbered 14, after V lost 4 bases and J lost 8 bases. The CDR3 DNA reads TGTGCCAGCAGCCCGGTTGGGCAAGGGACAGTGGAAAAACTGTTTTTT. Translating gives CASSPVGQGTVEKLFF.

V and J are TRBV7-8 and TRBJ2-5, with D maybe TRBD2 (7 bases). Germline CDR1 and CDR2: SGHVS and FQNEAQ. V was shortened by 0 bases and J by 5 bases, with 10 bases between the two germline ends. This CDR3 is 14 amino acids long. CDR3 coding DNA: TGTGCCAGCAGCTTAGCGGGGGGGCATGAGACCCAGTACTTC. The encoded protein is CASSLAGGHETQYF.

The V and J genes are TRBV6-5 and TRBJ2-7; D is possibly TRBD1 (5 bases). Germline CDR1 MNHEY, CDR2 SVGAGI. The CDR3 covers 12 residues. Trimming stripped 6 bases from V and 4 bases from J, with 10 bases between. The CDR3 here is CASSYDRYEQYF. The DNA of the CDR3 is TGTGCCAGCAGCTACGACAGATACGAGCAGTACTTC.

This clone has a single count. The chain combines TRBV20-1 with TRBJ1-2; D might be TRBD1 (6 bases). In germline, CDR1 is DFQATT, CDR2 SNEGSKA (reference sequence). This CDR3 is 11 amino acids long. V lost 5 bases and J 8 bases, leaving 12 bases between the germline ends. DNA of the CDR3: TGCAGTGCTCCAGGGGAAGGAGGCTACACCTTC. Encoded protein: CSAPGEGGYTF.

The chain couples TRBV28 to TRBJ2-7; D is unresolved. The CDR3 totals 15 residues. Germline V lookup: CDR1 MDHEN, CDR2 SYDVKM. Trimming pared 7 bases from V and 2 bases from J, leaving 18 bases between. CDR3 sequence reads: CASTVGFSPTYEQYF. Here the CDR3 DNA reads TGTGCCAGCACCGTGGGCTTTTCGCCAACCTACGAGCAGTACTTC.

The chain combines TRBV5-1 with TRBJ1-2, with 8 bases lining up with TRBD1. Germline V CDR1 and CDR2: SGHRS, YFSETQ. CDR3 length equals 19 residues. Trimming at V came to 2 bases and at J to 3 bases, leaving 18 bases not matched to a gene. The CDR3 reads CASSLAPGTGFFADYGYTF. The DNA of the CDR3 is TGCGCCAGCAGCTTAGCCCCCGGGACAGGCTTCTTCGCTGACTATGGCTACACCTTC.

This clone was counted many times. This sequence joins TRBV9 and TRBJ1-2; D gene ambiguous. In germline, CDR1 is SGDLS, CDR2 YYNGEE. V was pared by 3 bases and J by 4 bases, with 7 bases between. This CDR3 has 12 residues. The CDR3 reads CASSAPSYGYTF. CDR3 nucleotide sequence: TGTGCCAGCAGCGCCCCTAGCTATGGCTACACCTTC.